The 32 T cell receptor beta chains reported below all come from one sample, sequenced in a study of vaccination and CD4 T cells after COVID-19. Their cognate antigens are unknown. An Oncomine TCR Beta short-read assay was used to sequence the DNA from cultured CD4+ T cells. TCRdb itself ran the PCR reads through MiXCR, one entry per CDR3 protein. The table includes approximately 7,100 distinct CDR3 sequences, roughly 50% detected once. The sample's treatment: roughly ten-day PBMC culture with coronavirus spike peptide pools or control peptides (ViraFEST assay). Before the COVID-19 pandemic (2011-2018), CD4+ T cells were obtained from the unexposed donor. Sample: CD4+ T cells from blood, cultured in vitro. Source of these receptors: a human donor in good health.

The genes are TRBV28 and TRBJ1-6; 8 bases are shared with TRBD1. CDR1 MDHEN and CDR2 SYDVKM come from the germline V gene. The trim removed 6 bases at V and 8 bases at J, leaving 18 bases unmatched. This CDR3 has 18 residues. CDR3 DNA: TGTGCCAGCAGCAACTATCGTAGGTTTGAACAGGGGGATTCACCCCTCCACTTT. This translates into CASSNYRRFEQGDSPLHF.

V is TRBV11-3 and J is TRBJ2-3, with D possibly being TRBD1 (7 bases). CDR3 size: 14 residues. Germline V gene data show CDR1 as SGHNT and CDR2 as YENEEA. V dropped 5 bases and J dropped 5 bases, with 14 bases sitting between them. CDR3 DNA: TGTGCCAGCAGCCCGCGGGACAGACAAGATACGCAGTATTTT. Translating gives CASSPRDRQDTQYF. Together with reference TRBV11-3 and TRBJ2-3, the CDR3 gives the full variable domain: EAGVVQSPRYKIIEKKQPVAFWCNPISGHNTLYWYLQNLGQGPELLIRYENEEAVDDSQLPKDRFSAERLKGVDSTLKIQPAELGDSAVYLCASSPRDRQDTQYFGPGTRLTVL.

The chain uses TRBV12-3 or TRBV12-4 and TRBJ1-5; 7 bases are shared with TRBD1. V lost 2 bases, J lost 6 bases, and 4 bases stayed unmatched. The length of the CDR3 is 14 residues. CDR3 sequence: CASSLQTGTQPQHF. The DNA of the CDR3 is TGTGCCAGCAGTTTACAGACAGGGACTCAGCCCCAGCATTTT.

V usage is TRBV10-2 and J usage is TRBJ1-2, with D maybe TRBD1 (5 bases). The germline CDR1 and CDR2 sequences are WSHSY and SAAADI. This CDR3 comprises 13 residues. Deletions cut 2 bases from V and 3 bases from J, with 7 bases between. CDR3 protein: CASSEEGDYGYTF. The CDR3 nucleotides read TGCGCCAGCAGTGAGGAAGGGGACTATGGCTACACCTTC.

This rearrangement joins TRBV28 to TRBJ1-5, with a weak D call TRBD1 (6 bases). CDR3 length: 14 amino acids. Germline V gene data show CDR1 as MDHEN and CDR2 as SYDVKM. Between the trimmed V and J ends, which lost 5 bases and 6 bases, there was a span of 14 bases. The CDR3 region has the DNA TGTGCCAGCAGTCCTCACAGGGTCGGTCAGCCCCAGCATTTT. Translating gives CASSPHRVGQPQHF.

The V and J genes are TRBV19 and TRBJ2-7; no firm D call. In germline, CDR1 is LNHDA, CDR2 SQIVND (reference sequence). This CDR3 comprises 14 residues. V was cut by 0 bases and J by 0 bases, with 6 bases left in between. The CDR3 sequence is CASSIELNSYEQYF. CDR3 DNA: TGTGCCAGTAGTATAGAACTGAACTCCTACGAGCAGTACTTC. Full variable domain (missing parts from reference TRBV19 and TRBJ2-7): DGGITQSPKYLFRKEGQNVTLSCEQNLNHDAMYWYRQDPGQGLRLIYYSQIVNDFQKGDIAEGYSVSREKKESFPLTVTSAQKNPTAFYLCASSIELNSYEQYFGPGTRLTVT.

V gene TRBV21-1 combines with J gene TRBJ2-7; TRBD2 is taken as the D call from the table, unchecked against the DNA. TRBV21-1 is a pseudogene. The CDR3 loop spans 16 amino acids. DNA for the CDR3: TGTGCCAGCAGCAAAGCTATTGGGGGCCCTACCTACGAGCAGTACTTC. It is translated as CASSKAIGGPTYEQYF.

The gene calls are TRBV7-2 and TRBJ1-2; D not certain. V dropped 1 base and J dropped 0 bases, with 12 bases sitting between them. The CDR3 loop spans 16 amino acids. Germline CDR1 and CDR2: SGHTA and FQGNSA. CDR3 amino acids: CASSLEHGRPNYGYTF. CDR3 DNA sequence: TGTGCCAGCAGCTTAGAGCACGGCAGACCTAACTATGGCTACACCTTC.

The V and J genes are TRBV7-6 and TRBJ2-1; 7 bases map to TRBD2. The CDR3 runs to 15 residues. V gave up 1 base and J gave up 7 bases; unmatched junction bases: 7. Germline V gives CDR1 SGHVS, CDR2 FNYEAQ. The CDR3 DNA sequence: TGTGCCAGCAGCTTAGTACAGCGGGGAGTAAATGAGCAGTTCTTC. This translates into CASSLVQRGVNEQFF. The full variable domain, with the rest looked up from reference TRBV7-6 and TRBJ2-1, is GAGVSQSPRYKVTKRGQDVALRCDPISGHVSLYWYRQALGQGPEFLTYFNYEAQQDKSGLPNDRFSAERPEGSISTLTIQRTEQRDSAMYRCASSLVQRGVNEQFFGPGTRLTVL.

The chain is built from TRBV3-1 and TRBJ2-5; perhaps D is TRBD1 or TRBD2 (5 bases each). The V end was cut by 6 bases, the J end by 5 bases, with 19 bases between. The CDR3 sequence is 15 residues long. From germline, CDR1 is LGHDT and CDR2 YNNKEL (reference sequence). CDR3 loop: CASRPQEAARETQYF. CDR3 coding DNA: TGTGCCAGCAGGCCACAGGAGGCGGCCCGGGAGACCCAGTACTTC.

In its sample, this clonotype is medium-sized. The genes are TRBV2 and TRBJ2-3; 13 bases align to TRBD2. The V gene end was trimmed by 5 bases and the J gene end by 1 base; junction bases not matched to a gene: 3. CDR3 length equals 16 residues. Germline loops: CDR1 SNHLY, CDR2 FYNNEI. DNA for the CDR3: TGTGCCAGCAGTTCGGGACTAGCGGGGCGCACAGATACGCAGTATTTT. It translates to CASSSGLAGRTDTQYF.

CDR3 nucleotides: TGTGCCAGCAGTTTAGTCCGGGCTACGGGCTTTTCGACCCAGTACTTC. It specifies CASSLVRATGFSTQYF. The gene calls are TRBV27 and TRBJ2-5; D call uncertain. The V gene lost 2 bases and the J gene lost 7 bases, with 20 bases spanning the gap. Germline CDR1 is MNHEY and CDR2 is SMNVEV (reference sequence). The CDR3 sequence is 16 residues long.

This rearrangement joins TRBV14 to TRBJ1-1; 7 bases agree with TRBD1. Germline V CDR1 and CDR2: SGHDN, FVKESK. V gave up 1 base and J gave up 10 bases; unmatched junction bases: 9. The CDR3 runs to 14 residues. Here the CDR3 reads CASSQVVGGRGAFF. The CDR3 nucleotides read TGTGCCAGCAGCCAAGTCGTAGGGGGCCGCGGAGCTTTCTTT.

The V gene is TRBV19, the J gene TRBJ2-4; TRBD1 aligns across 7 bases. There are 16 residues in the CDR3. V lost 4 bases and J lost 0; bases outside the gene matches: 6. Germline CDR1 is LNHDA and CDR2 is SQIVND (reference sequence). The CDR3 bases are TGTGCCAGTAGTACGGGACAGAATCTAGCCAAAAACATTCAGTACTTC. Translated: CASSTGQNLAKNIQYF.

This clonotype is labeled medium-sized. This chain links TRBV21-1 with TRBJ1-5; the table's D call, TRBD1, has no DNA check behind it. TRBV21-1 is deemed a pseudogene. CDR3 size: 15 residues. In DNA form, the CDR3 reads TGTGCCAGCAGCAAAAGGGGCAGGGGGTATCAGCCCCAGCATTTT. Translation gives CASSKRGRGYQPQHF.

This clonotype has more than one count but fewer than ten. CDR3 sequence: CSASPTGVGYGYTF. CDR3 DNA sequence: TGCAGTGCCTCACCTACGGGTGTTGGCTATGGCTACACCTTC. The V call is TRBV20-1, the J call TRBJ1-2, with D unclear. The length of the CDR3 is 14 residues. CDR1 is DFQATT and CDR2 is SNEGSKA in the germline V gene (reference sequence). Trimming stripped 6 bases from V and 4 bases from J, with 18 bases between.

The rearrangement links TRBV2 to TRBJ2-7; 9 positions match TRBD2. CDR3 size: 15 residues. Trimming took 1 base from V and 7 from J; bases not matched to a gene: 8. Per germline, CDR1 SNHLY and CDR2 FYNNEI. As DNA, the CDR3 is TGTGCCAGCAGTGAAGTTGGTCTAGCGGGGATTGAGCAGTACTTC. It translates to CASSEVGLAGIEQYF.

Relative to its sample, this clonotype is large (0.1 to 1%). The V gene is TRBV20-1, the J gene TRBJ2-5; maybe TRBD2 (7 bases). Germline loops: CDR1 DFQATT, CDR2 SNEGSKA (reference sequence). The V end was cut by 6 bases, the J end by 5 bases, with 16 bases between. The CDR3 totals 13 residues. The CDR3 DNA is TGCAGTGCCGGCCGGGGGGCAGGGGAGACCCAGTACTTC. It translates to CSAGRGAGETQYF.

The chain combines TRBV20-1 with TRBJ2-1; 7 bases are shared with TRBD2. Germline V gene sequence: CDR1 DFQATT, CDR2 SNEGSKA (reference sequence). The J segment lost 2 bases and the V segment lost 2 bases, leaving 9 bases of the junction unmatched. The CDR3 spans 16 residues. In DNA form, the CDR3 reads TGCAGTGCTAGATATATTGCGGGGGTCGCCTACAATGAGCAGTTCTTC. As protein: CSARYIAGVAYNEQFF.

In this sample, this clonotype turned up a few times. This rearrangement joins TRBV7-2 to TRBJ1-2; D is ambiguous. The CDR3 has 17 residues. The V end was cut by 4 bases, the J end by 5 bases, with 23 bases between. Germline-derived CDR1 and CDR2 are SGHTA and FQGNSA. In DNA, the CDR3 is TGTGCCAGCAGCTGGCGGGCAGGAGATACCCCGATTTATGGCTACACCTTC. Residues: CASSWRAGDTPIYGYTF.

This clonotype has a handful of counts. J is TRBJ1-2 and V is TRBV7-9; 9 nucleotides align to TRBD1. The V gene's germline CDR1 is SEHNR and CDR2 FQNEAQ (reference sequence). The CDR3 length is 13 residues. Unmatched junction bases numbered 1, after V lost 1 base and J lost 7 bases. The CDR3 region has the DNA TGTGCCAGCAGCTTAGGGACAGGGGTTGGCTACACCTTC. Its protein product is CASSLGTGVGYTF. Full variable domain (rest looked up from reference TRBV7-9 and TRBJ1-2): DTGVSQNPRHKITKRGQNVTFRCDPISEHNRLYWYRQTLGQGPEFLTYFQNEAQLEKSRLLSDRFSAERPKGSFSTLEIQRTEQGDSAMYLCASSLGTGVGYTFGSGTRLTVV.

This sequence joins TRBV19 and TRBJ2-7; D is perhaps TRBD1 (6 bases). Germline V lookup: CDR1 LNHDA, CDR2 SQIVND (reference sequence). Between the trimmed V and J ends, which lost 1 base and 5 bases, there was a span of 12 bases. The CDR3 runs 14 residues. CDR3 in amino acids: CASSIVGQRHEQYF. The CDR3 bases are TGTGCCAGTAGTATAGTCGGACAGCGCCACGAGCAGTACTTC.

This clonotype was counted between two and nine times. The genes are TRBV7-2 and TRBJ1-6, with D possibly TRBD1 on 5 matching bases. V lost 2 bases and J lost 5, with 13 bases in between. CDR3 length: 16 amino acids. Germline lookup yields CDR1 SGHTA and CDR2 FQGNSA. CDR3 amino acids: CASSLRWGLNNSPLHF. The DNA of the CDR3 is TGTGCCAGCAGCTTACGATGGGGACTCAATAATTCACCCCTCCACTTT. The entire variable domain, with the rest obtained from reference TRBV7-2 and TRBJ1-6, is as follows: GAGVSQSPSNKVTEKGKDVELRCDPISGHTALYWYRQSLGQGLEFLIYFQGNSAPDKSGLPSDRFSAERTGGSVSTLTIQRTQQEDSAVYLCASSLRWGLNNSPLHFGNGTRLTVT.

In this sample, this clonotype turned up a few times. J is TRBJ2-3 and V is TRBV27; 7 bases match TRBD2. V shed 6 bases and J 6 bases; nucleotides not matched to a gene: 9. From germline, CDR1 is MNHEY and CDR2 SMNVEV (reference sequence). The CDR3 sequence is 14 residues long. The CDR3 is CASRQLGRPDTQYF. DNA of the CDR3: TGTGCCAGCAGGCAACTCGGGAGGCCCGATACGCAGTATTTT.

The chain employs TRBV7-2 and TRBJ2-1; 11 nucleotides match TRBD2. The germline gives CDR1 SGHTA, CDR2 FQGNSA. The J segment lost 1 base and the V segment lost 5 bases, leaving 7 bases of the junction unmatched. This CDR3 region has 17 residues. The CDR3, as DNA: TGTGCCAGCAGCGCTCTAGCGGGGGGCAGTTCCTACAATGAGCAGTTCTTC. Translating it yields CASSALAGGSSYNEQFF.

V and J are TRBV7-9 and TRBJ2-1; 10 positions match TRBD2. Looked up from germline, CDR1 is SEHNR and CDR2 is FQNEAQ (reference sequence). The CDR3 sequence is 18 residues long. The V gene end was trimmed by 5 bases and the J gene end by 3 bases; junction bases not matched to a gene: 13. In DNA form, the CDR3 reads TGTGCCAGCAGCGACACTAGCGGGGCTTCGCTTTACTACAATGAGCAGTTCTTC. Residues: CASSDTSGASLYYNEQFF.

This clonotype was seen a handful of times. The rearrangement links TRBV7-9 to TRBJ2-2; 8 bases agree with TRBD1. This CDR3 contains 16 residues. The germline V gene has CDR1 SEHNR and CDR2 FQNEAQ (reference sequence). V gave up 5 bases and J gave up 1 base; unmatched junction bases: 6. The CDR3 loop is CASSPDRVGNTGELFF. CDR3 sequence (DNA): TGTGCCAGCAGCCCGGACAGGGTAGGGAACACCGGGGAGCTGTTTTTT.

This clonotype has only a few counts. The chain links TRBV7-6 to TRBJ1-5, with D possibly TRBD1 on 5 matching bases. Germline CDR1 is SGHVS and CDR2 is FNYEAQ. The CDR3 has 16 amino acids. Trimming took 5 bases from V and 3 from J, leaving 17 bases between them. This CDR3 is CASSVSAGGVNQPQHF. The CDR3 DNA sequence: TGTGCCAGCAGCGTATCCGCGGGGGGGGTCAATCAGCCCCAGCATTTT.

The rearrangement links TRBV5-4 to TRBJ1-3; D is uncertain. Trimming took 0 bases from V and 3 from J, leaving 10 bases between them. Germline CDR1 reads SGHNT; CDR2 reads YYREEE (reference sequence). The CDR3 is 15 amino acids. Here the CDR3 DNA reads TGTGCCAGCAGCTTGGCCGGCCTTAGTGGAAACACCATATATTTT. Translating it yields CASSLAGLSGNTIYF.

CDR3 nucleotide sequence: TGTGCCAGCAGCCCCGGACTAGCGGGGGACCAAGAGACCCAGTACTTC. Translating it yields CASSPGLAGDQETQYF. The chain recombines TRBV5-4 with TRBJ2-5, with 13 bases fitting TRBD2. Unmatched junction bases numbered 3, after V lost 4 bases and J lost 0 bases. This CDR3 has 16 residues. CDR1 SGHNT and CDR2 YYREEE come from the germline V gene (reference sequence).

This clonotype was counted only a few times. The chain recombines TRBV29-1 with TRBJ1-4; TRBD1 aligns across 10 bases. CDR3 length: 13 residues. CDR1 and CDR2 from the germline V gene are SQVTM and ANQGSEA. Trimming took 4 bases from V and 8 from J; bases not matched to a gene: 4. CDR3 residues: CSVGDRGSEKLFF. The CDR3 region has the DNA TGCAGCGTTGGGGACAGGGGTAGCGAAAAACTGTTTTTT.

This clonotype has only a few counts. V usage is TRBV27 and J usage is TRBJ2-2; D gene unclear. This CDR3 has 14 amino acids. The V end lost 6 bases, the J end lost 5 bases, and 13 bases lay between the germline ends. The V gene's germline CDR1 is MNHEY and CDR2 SMNVEV (reference sequence). The CDR3 nucleotides read TGTGCCAGCAGCCTACTCACCAGTACCGGGGAGCTGTTTTTT. Its protein product is CASSLLTSTGELFF.